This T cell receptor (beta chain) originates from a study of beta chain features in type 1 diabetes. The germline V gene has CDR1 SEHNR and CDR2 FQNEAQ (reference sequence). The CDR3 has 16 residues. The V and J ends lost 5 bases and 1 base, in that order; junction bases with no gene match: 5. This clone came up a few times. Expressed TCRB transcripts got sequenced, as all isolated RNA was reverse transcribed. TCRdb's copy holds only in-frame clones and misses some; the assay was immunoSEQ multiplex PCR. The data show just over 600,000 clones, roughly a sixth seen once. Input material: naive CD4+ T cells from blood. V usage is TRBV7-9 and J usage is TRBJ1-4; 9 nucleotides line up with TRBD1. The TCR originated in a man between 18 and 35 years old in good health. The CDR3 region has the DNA TGTGCCAGCAGCCCCGGACAGGGGCAAACTAATGAAAAACTGTTTTTT. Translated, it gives CASSPGQGQTNEKLFF.